The entry below describes one TCR beta chain. These data originate in a study of glioma-infiltrating T cells after dendritic cell vaccination. CDR3 length equals 12 residues. The germline V and J ends were trimmed by 8 bases and 2 bases, with 10 bases remaining between them. Germline values: CDR1 MDHEN, CDR2 SYDVKM. TCRB CDR3 was amplified from 2 ug genomic DNA or less. Primers: 60 V beta forward and 13 J beta reverse. Sequenced by immunoSEQ multiplex PCR; TCRdb stores in-frame clones only, minus some. The data contain about 100,000 clones, approximately 81% of them singletons. The chain carries TRBV28 and TRBJ2-7; TRBD1 might be the D (5 bases). The sequence was obtained from a human donor with glioblastoma. Sequences were derived from blood, sampled before dendritic cell vaccination. CDR3 sequence reads: CASLAGPYEQYF. The CDR3 coding sequence is TGTGCCAGCTTAGCAGGGCCCTACGAGCAGTACTTC.